A selection of T cell receptor beta chains follows, all from one sample in a study of blood T cell repertoires in COVID-19. The table came from immunoSEQ multiplex PCR; TCRdb's copy has only in-frame clones and leaves some out. Of roughly 200,000 clones in the sample, approximately 86% were seen once. Sequencing was performed on peripheral blood. The receptors come from a man aged 60 to 69 with acute or convalescent COVID-19. Both conserved end residues are part of each CDR3. The D gene is left open where the match is weak. A clone size is listed for some rows: how often the clone was seen (once, few, many), or a class if it is expanded.

>-|-|TRBJ1-4|TRBV5-1
CASSKEAGFNEKLFF
TGCGCCAGCAGCAAAGAGGCCGGGTTTAATGAAAAACTGTTTTTT
>-|-|TRBJ1-5|TRBV7-8
CASSSLPGPTGNQPQHF
TGTGCCAGCAGCTCCCTCCCAGGCCCAACCGGCAATCAGCCCCAGCATTTT
>few|TRBD1|TRBJ1-5|TRBV6-2/TRBV6-3
CASSRDSSNQPQHF
TGTGCCAGCAGTCGGGACAGTAGCAATCAGCCCCAGCATTTT
>-|-|TRBJ1-1|TRBV29-1
CSVADSEAFF
TGCAGCGTTGCTGACAGTGAAGCTTTCTTT
>-|TRBD1|TRBJ1-4|TRBV6-5
CASSYSGTGYEKLFF
TGTGCCAGCAGTTACTCAGGGACAGGGTATGAAAAACTGTTTTTT
>-|-|TRBJ2-7|TRBV2
CASRNNGAYEQYF
TGTGCCAGCAGGAACAACGGGGCCTACGAGCAGTACTTC
>-|TRBD2|TRBJ2-7|TRBV5-1
CASSSGLAGVRLGNEQYF
TGCGCCAGCAGCTCGGGACTAGCGGGGGTCCGGCTGGGTAACGAGCAGTACTTC
>few|TRBD1|TRBJ1-5|TRBV27
CASRRGQNSNQPQHF
TGTGCCAGCCGAAGGGGGCAGAATAGCAATCAGCCCCAGCATTTT
>-|-|TRBJ1-1|TRBV7-3
CASSLGQAGHEAFF
TGTGCCAGCAGCTTAGGACAAGCGGGGCATGAAGCTTTCTTT
>-|-|TRBJ1-1|TRBV30
CAWSLALRTEAFF
TGTGCCTGGAGTCTCGCCCTGAGGACTGAAGCTTTCTTT
>-|-|TRBJ2-7|TRBV18
CASSPQGQFYEQYF
TGTGCCAGCTCACCACAGGGGCAGTTCTACGAGCAGTACTTC
>-|TRBD1|TRBJ2-7|TRBV4-3
CASSKTGGSGYEQYF
TGCGCCAGCAGCAAGACAGGGGGTAGCGGTTACGAGCAGTACTTC
>-|-|TRBJ1-2|TRBV18
CASSPRRDTDRGYTF
TGTGCCAGCTCGCCAAGAAGGGACACCGACCGGGGCTACACCTTC
>-|-|TRBJ1-1|TRBV5-1
CASSLDGGTTEAFF
TGCGCCAGCAGCTTGGATGGGGGGACCACTGAAGCTTTCTTT
>-|TRBD2|TRBJ2-1|TRBV3-1/TRBV3-2
CASSQAARGGSYNEQFF
TGTGCCAGCAGCCAAGCTGCTCGGGGGGGCTCCTACAATGAGCAGTTCTTC
>-|-|TRBJ2-7|TRBV9
CASSVAGIAYEQYF
TGTGCCAGCAGCGTAGCAGGGATTGCCTACGAGCAGTACTTC
>-|TRBD2|TRBJ2-1|TRBV6-1
CASSEEQAGKFNEQFF
TGTGCCAGCAGTGAAGAGCAAGCGGGGAAATTCAATGAGCAGTTCTTC
>-|-|TRBJ1-2|TRBV2
CASSEPDRTNYGYTF
TGTGCCAGCAGTGAACCCGACAGAACCAACTATGGCTACACCTTC
>-|TRBD2|TRBJ2-3|TRBV28
CASSFNPRGTSGGSGDTQYF
TGTGCCAGCAGTTTTAACCCAAGAGGGACTAGCGGGGGCTCGGGGGATACGCAGTATTTT
>-|TRBD1|TRBJ1-2|TRBV14
CASSHGGGAGSGYTF
TGTGCCAGCAGCCACGGAGGGGGCGCGGGGAGTGGCTACACCTTC
>-|-|TRBJ1-6|TRBV2
CASSEAIWTETDYSPLHF
TGTGCCAGCAGTGAAGCTATATGGACAGAAACGGATTATTCACCCCTCCACTTT
>-|TRBD1|TRBJ2-7|TRBV5-1
CASSLPGTGGDEQYF
TGCGCCAGCAGCTTACCCGGGACAGGGGGCGACGAGCAGTACTTC
>-|-|TRBJ1-3|TRBV11-2
CASSQIDRGNTIYF
TGTGCCAGCAGCCAGATAGACAGAGGAAACACCATATATTTT
>-|TRBD1|TRBJ1-2|TRBV5-1
CASSSGQGAPRGYTF
TGCGCCAGCAGCTCGGGACAGGGGGCTCCGCGCGGCTACACCTTC
>-|-|TRBJ2-3|TRBV6-5
CASSPPATGTQYF
TGTGCCAGCAGTCCCCCGGCCACGGGGACGCAGTATTTT
>-|TRBD2|TRBJ2-7|TRBV13
CASSFSGELSYEQYF
TGTGCCAGCAGCTTTAGCGGGGAACTCTCCTACGAGCAGTACTTC
>-|TRBD1|TRBJ1-5|TRBV12-5
CASGLVLRDRAGNQPQHF
TGTGCTAGTGGTTTGGTACTCCGGGACAGGGCTGGCAATCAGCCCCAGCATTTT
>-|-|TRBJ1-3|TRBV9
CASSPKVGGFSGNTIYF
TGTGCCAGCAGCCCGAAGGTCGGGGGTTTCTCTGGAAACACCATATATTTT
>-|-|TRBJ2-1|TRBV4-3
CASSQDALGIAPYNEQFF
TGCGCCAGCAGCCAAGATGCACTAGGGATAGCACCCTACAATGAGCAGTTCTTC
>-|-|TRBJ1-6|TRBV6-6
CASVGGGPGLPSPLHF
TGTGCCAGTGTTGGCGGGGGTCCGGGACTACCTTCACCCCTCCACTTT
>-|TRBD1|TRBJ1-2|TRBV10-3
CAISETGGVRYGYTF
TGTGCCATCAGTGAGACAGGGGGCGTACGCTATGGCTACACCTTC
>-|-|TRBJ2-1|TRBV14
CASSPLVTGIDEQFF
TGTGCCAGCAGCCCCCTGGTCACGGGGATCGATGAGCAGTTCTTC
>-|-|TRBJ1-1|TRBV10-1
CASRSRGSTEAFF
TGCGCCAGCAGAAGTAGGGGGAGCACTGAAGCTTTCTTT
>-|-|TRBJ1-1|TRBV6-2/TRBV6-3
CASSYPGNTEAFF
TGTGCCAGCAGTTACCCAGGGAACACTGAAGCTTTCTTT
>-|TRBD1|TRBJ1-1|TRBV18
CASSQGQGEAFF
TGTGCCAGCTCCCAAGGACAGGGGGAAGCTTTCTTT
>-|-|TRBJ1-4|TRBV28
CASSLRQGIRNEKLFF
TGTGCCAGCAGTTTACGGCAGGGTATCCGAAATGAAAAACTGTTTTTT
>few|-|TRBJ1-2|TRBV12-3/TRBV12-4
CASYPGNYGYTF
TGTGCCAGCTACCCCGGGAACTATGGCTACACCTTC
>-|TRBD2|TRBJ2-2|TRBV30
CACQSGGEITGELFF
TGTGCGTGCCAAAGCGGGGGCGAAATCACCGGGGAGCTGTTTTTT
>-|TRBD1|TRBJ1-5|TRBV5-1
CASSWGPGQVNVNQPQHF
TGCGCCAGCAGCTGGGGCCCGGGACAGGTCAATGTCAATCAGCCCCAGCATTTT
>-|TRBD1|TRBJ2-1|TRBV7-2
CASSNRDRAYNEQFF
TGTGCCAGCAGCAACCGGGACAGGGCTTACAATGAGCAGTTCTTC
>once|-|TRBJ1-1|TRBV11-2
CASSLQVVNTEAFF
TGTGCCAGCAGCTTACAGGTTGTGAACACTGAAGCTTTCTTT
>-|-|TRBJ1-2|TRBV25-1
CASSDAGVNYGYTF
TGTGCCAGCAGTGATGCGGGGGTTAACTATGGCTACACCTTC